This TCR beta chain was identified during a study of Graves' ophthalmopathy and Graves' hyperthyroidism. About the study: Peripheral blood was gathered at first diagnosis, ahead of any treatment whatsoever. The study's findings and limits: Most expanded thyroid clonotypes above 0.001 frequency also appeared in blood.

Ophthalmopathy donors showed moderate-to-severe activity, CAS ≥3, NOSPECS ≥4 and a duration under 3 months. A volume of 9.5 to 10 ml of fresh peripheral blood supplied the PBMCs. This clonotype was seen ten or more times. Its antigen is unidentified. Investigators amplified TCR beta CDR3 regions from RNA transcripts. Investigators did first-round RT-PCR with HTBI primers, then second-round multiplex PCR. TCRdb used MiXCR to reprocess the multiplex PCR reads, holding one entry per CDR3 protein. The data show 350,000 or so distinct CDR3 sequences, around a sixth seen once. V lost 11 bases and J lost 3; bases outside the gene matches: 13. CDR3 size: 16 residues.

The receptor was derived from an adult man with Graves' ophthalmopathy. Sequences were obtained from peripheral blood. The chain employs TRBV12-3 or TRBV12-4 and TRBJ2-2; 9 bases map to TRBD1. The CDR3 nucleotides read TGTGCCTCTAACACCGGGGACAGGGTCGACACCGGGGAGCTGTTTTTT. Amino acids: CASNTGDRVDTGELFF.